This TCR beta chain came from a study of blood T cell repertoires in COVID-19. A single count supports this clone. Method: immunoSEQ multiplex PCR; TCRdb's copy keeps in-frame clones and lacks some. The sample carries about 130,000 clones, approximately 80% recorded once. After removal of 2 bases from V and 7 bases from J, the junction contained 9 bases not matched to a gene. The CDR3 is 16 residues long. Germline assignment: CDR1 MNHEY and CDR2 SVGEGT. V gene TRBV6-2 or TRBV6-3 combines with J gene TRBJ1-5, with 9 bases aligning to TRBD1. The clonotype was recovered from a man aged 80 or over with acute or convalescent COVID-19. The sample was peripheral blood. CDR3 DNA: TGTGCCAGCAGTTACCTTAGGCGGACAGGGGACCAGCCCCAGCATTTT. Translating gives CASSYLRRTGDQPQHF.